This is a list of T cell receptor beta chains from one sample in a study of T-cell reconstitution after alpha-beta-depleted transplantation in children. TCRdb reprocessed the PCR reads via MiXCR and lists one record per CDR3 protein. Among about 340,000 distinct CDR3 sequences listed, under 13% were seen once. Source: PBMCs from the stem cell graft donor, taken from the stem cell graft. All receptors derive from a human donor who donated a stem cell graft to a child with acute lymphoblastic leukemia. Both conserved end residues are part of each CDR3. D genes are given only for firm matches. The size field is filled for only some rows; it gives once, few, many or a size class.

v_call: TRBV6-4; d_call: TRBD2; clone_size: -; cdr3_aa: CASSPWTSGRSTDTQYF
v_call: TRBV12-3/TRBV12-4; d_call: -; clone_size: -; cdr3_aa: CASSWSDEQFF
v_call: TRBV12-3/TRBV12-4; d_call: -; clone_size: many; cdr3_aa: CASSVGASYNEQFF
v_call: TRBV7-9; d_call: TRBD1; clone_size: few; cdr3_aa: CASSPPGQPSTDTQYF
v_call: TRBV7-3; d_call: -; clone_size: -; cdr3_aa: CASSSQRAGANVLTF
v_call: TRBV6-5; d_call: TRBD2; clone_size: few; cdr3_aa: CASSYGGTSGNNEQFF
v_call: TRBV5-1; d_call: TRBD2; clone_size: many; cdr3_aa: CASSRTSGRGDTQYF
v_call: TRBV20-1; d_call: -; clone_size: few; cdr3_aa: CSARVFLQGSYEQYF
v_call: TRBV4-3; d_call: -; clone_size: many; cdr3_aa: CASSQEFGGTGELFF
v_call: TRBV12-3/TRBV12-4; d_call: TRBD2; clone_size: many; cdr3_aa: CASSLPGGRYNEQFF
v_call: TRBV4-1; d_call: -; clone_size: -; cdr3_aa: CASTLSESKNIQYF
v_call: TRBV18; d_call: -; clone_size: few; cdr3_aa: CASSPRTATSYEQYF
v_call: TRBV6-5; d_call: TRBD1; clone_size: many; cdr3_aa: CASSYLRQGRSTEAFF
v_call: TRBV7-3; d_call: TRBD2; clone_size: few; cdr3_aa: CASSRGIGGRALADTQYF
v_call: TRBV24-1; d_call: -; clone_size: -; cdr3_aa: CATSDTGHGRFEQYF
v_call: TRBV27; d_call: TRBD1; clone_size: -; cdr3_aa: CASSLSQGVYEQYF
v_call: TRBV5-6; d_call: TRBD1; clone_size: few; cdr3_aa: CATSQTGTYEQYF
v_call: TRBV11-2; d_call: TRBD1; clone_size: many; cdr3_aa: CASSLPPGQGATYSNQPQHF
v_call: TRBV30; d_call: -; clone_size: few; cdr3_aa: CAWITGPNTGELFF
v_call: TRBV2; d_call: TRBD2; clone_size: -; cdr3_aa: CASSRPLAGGSSYNEQFF
v_call: TRBV27; d_call: -; clone_size: -; cdr3_aa: CASSLIAGSGTEAFF
v_call: TRBV27; d_call: -; clone_size: -; cdr3_aa: CASSLMGDGNNQPQHF
v_call: TRBV11-2; d_call: TRBD1; clone_size: -; cdr3_aa: CASRGRDRGSGRASNEQFF
v_call: TRBV7-2; d_call: TRBD2; clone_size: -; cdr3_aa: CASSAGVIAKNIQYF
v_call: TRBV11-2; d_call: -; clone_size: few; cdr3_aa: CASGDNSGNTIYF
v_call: TRBV5-4; d_call: TRBD1; clone_size: -; cdr3_aa: CASSFLGTGGLTGGANVLTF
v_call: TRBV5-1; d_call: TRBD2; clone_size: many; cdr3_aa: CASGTSGSSYNEQFF
v_call: TRBV7-2; d_call: -; clone_size: -; cdr3_aa: CASSLATRDWRSSYNEQFF
v_call: TRBV7-2; d_call: -; clone_size: -; cdr3_aa: CASSSRTALGNQPQHF
v_call: TRBV20-1; d_call: -; clone_size: many; cdr3_aa: CSARGSRSEKLFF
v_call: TRBV5-6; d_call: -; clone_size: many; cdr3_aa: CASSEEVTSSYEQYF
v_call: TRBV7-9; d_call: -; clone_size: few; cdr3_aa: CASSRVFGATGELFF
v_call: TRBV7-9; d_call: -; clone_size: -; cdr3_aa: CASSFGQSNTEAFF
v_call: TRBV3-1; d_call: TRBD2; clone_size: -; cdr3_aa: CASSQDLWAGGPDTQYF
v_call: TRBV5-1; d_call: TRBD1; clone_size: few; cdr3_aa: CASSFSGGENQPQHF
v_call: TRBV4-1; d_call: -; clone_size: few; cdr3_aa: CASSQIRTGPAYEQYF
v_call: TRBV5-1; d_call: TRBD2; clone_size: -; cdr3_aa: CASSLEAGVHNEQFF
v_call: TRBV28; d_call: TRBD2; clone_size: -; cdr3_aa: CASSVRTSVYEQYF
v_call: TRBV20-1; d_call: -; clone_size: -; cdr3_aa: CSANQGSRTQPQHF
v_call: TRBV10-2; d_call: TRBD1; clone_size: many; cdr3_aa: CASSAGGGYSPLHF
v_call: TRBV11-2; d_call: -; clone_size: few; cdr3_aa: CASRVPGGSTGELFF
v_call: TRBV5-4; d_call: -; clone_size: many; cdr3_aa: CASSQLSAENTGELFF
v_call: TRBV9; d_call: TRBD1; clone_size: -; cdr3_aa: CASSRAARGLGEQYF
v_call: TRBV6-1; d_call: -; clone_size: few; cdr3_aa: CASMRGSGANVLTF
v_call: TRBV20-1; d_call: TRBD1; clone_size: -; cdr3_aa: CSAPTGEETYGYTF
v_call: TRBV7-3; d_call: -; clone_size: -; cdr3_aa: CASSLIPGMGGEQFF
v_call: TRBV29-1; d_call: -; clone_size: many; cdr3_aa: CSVEGRTGYEQYF
v_call: TRBV4-3; d_call: -; clone_size: few; cdr3_aa: CASSQAENTGELFF
v_call: TRBV12-3/TRBV12-4; d_call: -; clone_size: many; cdr3_aa: CASSSGNEQFF
v_call: TRBV7-9; d_call: TRBD2; clone_size: -; cdr3_aa: CASSPGQTSGRASYNEQFF
v_call: TRBV6-1; d_call: -; clone_size: few; cdr3_aa: CASRTGPRITSVDEQYF
v_call: TRBV7-3; d_call: -; clone_size: -; cdr3_aa: CASSSGPRGETQYF
v_call: TRBV20-1; d_call: TRBD1; clone_size: many; cdr3_aa: CSAYYSGGPEAFF